What follows are 16 T cell receptor beta chains derived from one specimen sequenced in a study of shared clonotypes between healthy human individuals. Using immunoSEQ multiplex PCR, the repertoire was profiled, and TCRdb retains in-frame clones only, with some absent. The sample consists of around 2,000,000 clones, 95% of them appearing once. Sample: naive CD4+ T cells sorted from blood. Subset indicated: CD45RA+ positively selected. The source of these receptors is a man aged 18-30 years in good health.

The chain uses TRBV5-1 and TRBJ2-1, with TRBD2 matching 8 bases. The CDR3 length is 12 residues. The germline V gene has CDR1 SGHRS and CDR2 YFSETQ. The ends lost 4 bases at V and 10 bases at J; junction bases unmatched: 4. The CDR3 loop is CASSPGGAEQFF. The CDR3 bases are TGCGCCAGCAGCCCCGGGGGGGCAGAGCAGTTCTTC.

J is TRBJ2-3 and V is TRBV11-3; D perhaps matches TRBD2 (5 bases). CDR3 length equals 14 residues. Looked up from germline, CDR1 is SGHNT and CDR2 is YENEEA. Trimming removed 5 bases from V and 2 bases from J, with 11 bases in between. In DNA, the CDR3 is TGTGCCAGCAGCCTAGCAGGATTCACAGATACGCAGTATTTT. Encoded protein: CASSLAGFTDTQYF.

The chain has TRBV7-2 and TRBJ2-6; D remains unclear. The ends were cut back, 0 bases at V and 0 bases at J, with 9 bases in the middle. Per germline, CDR1 SGHTA and CDR2 FQGNSA. CDR3 length: 17 residues. CDR3 region: CASSLAHIISGANVLTF. The CDR3 DNA is TGTGCCAGCAGCTTAGCGCATATAATCTCTGGGGCCAACGTCCTGACTTTC. The full variable domain, completed using reference TRBV7-2 and TRBJ2-6, is GAGVSQSPSNKVTEKGKDVELRCDPISGHTALYWYRQSLGQGLEFLIYFQGNSAPDKSGLPSDRFSAERTGGSVSTLTIQRTQQEDSAVYLCASSLAHIISGANVLTFGAGSRLTVL.

This chain uses TRBV10-3 with TRBJ1-5; D gene ambiguous. The CDR3 length is 12 residues. The V end was cut by 3 bases, the J end by 7 bases, with 7 bases between. The V gene's germline CDR1 is ENHRY and CDR2 SYGVKD. As DNA, the CDR3 is TGTGCCATCAGTGAAACGGAGCAGCCCCAGCATTTT. This codes for CAISETEQPQHF.

This chain links TRBV15 with TRBJ2-7, with 10 bases identical to TRBD1. Germline CDR1 LNHNV, CDR2 YYDKDF (reference sequence). V trimming: 3 bases; J trimming: 6 bases; junction bases outside the gene matches: 5. The length of the CDR3 is 14 residues. The DNA for the CDR3 is TGTGCCACCAGCAGTCGACAGGGGGCATCCGAGCAGTACTTC. It yields the protein CATSSRQGASEQYF.

The chain carries TRBV28 and TRBJ1-1; D is possibly TRBD1 (6 bases). The V end was cut by 5 bases, the J end by 1 base, with 14 bases between. The CDR3 consists of 15 residues. CDR1 is MDHEN and CDR2 is SYDVKM in the germline V gene. CDR3 sequence reads: CASSPRGQANTEAFF. Written as DNA, the CDR3 is TGTGCCAGCAGTCCGAGGGGACAAGCGAACACTGAAGCTTTCTTT.

This CDR3 is CASSEMQVNYGYTF. The CDR3, as DNA: TGTGCCAGCAGTGAAATGCAGGTTAACTATGGCTACACCTTC. J is TRBJ1-2 and V is TRBV2; D gene ambiguous. The CDR3 runs to 14 residues. V was cut by 2 bases and J by 1 base, with 8 bases left in between. The germline gives CDR1 SNHLY, CDR2 FYNNEI. The variable domain in full, with the rest retrieved from reference TRBV2 and TRBJ1-2, is EPEVTQTPSHQVTQMGQEVILRCVPISNHLYFYWYRQILGQKVEFLVSFYNNEISEKSEIFDDQFSVERPDGSNFTLKIRSTKLEDSAMYFCASSEMQVNYGYTFGSGTRLTVV.

V is TRBV6-5 and J is TRBJ2-5; either TRBD1 or TRBD2 may fit D (5 bases each). Germline assignment: CDR1 MNHEY and CDR2 SVGAGI. The CDR3 runs to 12 residues. V was trimmed by 7 bases and J by 7 bases, leaving 13 bases between them. The CDR3: CASKSSGLTQYF. Written as DNA, the CDR3 is TGTGCCAGCAAGAGCTCGGGGCTGACCCAGTACTTC.

This CDR3 is CASSPGGGQRPETQYF. The CDR3 DNA follows: TGTGCCAGCAGCCCAGGAGGTGGGCAAAGGCCAGAGACCCAGTACTTC. The chain joins TRBV5-8 to TRBJ2-5; TRBD2 might be the D (5 bases). This CDR3 has 16 amino acids. Germline-derived CDR1 and CDR2 are SGHTS and YDEGEE. The V end was cut by 4 bases, the J end by 4 bases, with 20 bases between.

This chain joins TRBV5-4 and TRBJ1-3; no reliable D call. The CDR3 consists of 17 residues. The V and J ends lost 4 bases and 0 bases respectively, with 17 bases between them. Germline-derived CDR1 and CDR2 are SGHNT and YYREEE (reference sequence). As DNA, the CDR3 is TGTGCCAGCAGCGCGGAGGCGTCGGGTTCCTCTGGAAACACCATATATTTT. Residues: CASSAEASGSSGNTIYF.

V is TRBV7-9 and J is TRBJ1-4; weak D call: TRBD1 (6 bases). The CDR3 runs 15 residues. Germline V CDR1 and CDR2: SEHNR, FQNEAQ (reference sequence). Trimming cost V 0 bases and J 4 bases, with 9 bases left between them. CDR3 in DNA: TGTGCCAGCAGCTTAGCGGGGGGCTTTAATGAAAAACTGTTTTTT. Amino acid sequence: CASSLAGGFNEKLFF. Using reference TRBV7-9 and TRBJ1-4 for the parts outside the CDR3, the full variable domain is DTGVSQNPRHKITKRGQNVTFRCDPISEHNRLYWYRQTLGQGPEFLTYFQNEAQLEKSRLLSDRFSAERPKGSFSTLEIQRTEQGDSAMYLCASSLAGGFNEKLFFGSGTQLSVL.

The rearrangement links TRBV27 to TRBJ1-4; D not resolved. The V and J ends lost 6 bases and 8 bases respectively, with 10 bases between them. Germline assignment: CDR1 MNHEY and CDR2 SMNVEV (reference sequence). CDR3 length: 12 residues. The CDR3 DNA reads as TGTGCCAGCAGCACGTTTGGGGAAAAACTGTTTTTT. Protein product: CASSTFGEKLFF.

CDR3 region: CASSEHVPETQYF. As DNA, the CDR3 is TGTGCCAGCAGTGAACACGTCCCAGAGACCCAGTACTTC. The chain combines TRBV2 with TRBJ2-5; D gene unclear. CDR1 and CDR2 (germline): SNHLY, FYNNEI. Trimming removed 2 bases from V and 4 bases from J, with 8 bases in between. The CDR3 length is 13 residues.

The rearrangement joins TRBV6-5 to TRBJ2-7; no definite D call. The CDR3 length is 14 residues. Deletions cut 2 bases from V and 1 base from J, with 9 bases between. Germline V gene sequence: CDR1 MNHEY, CDR2 SVGAGI. The chain's CDR3 is CASSYTRWSYEQYF. In DNA, the CDR3 is TGTGCCAGCAGTTACACCCGATGGTCCTACGAGCAGTACTTC.

The J gene is TRBJ2-7, the V gene TRBV4-3, with D perhaps TRBD2 (6 bases). Germline V gene lookup returns CDR1 LGHNA and CDR2 YSLEER. The CDR3 is 13 amino acids. V gave up 4 bases and J gave up 6 bases, with 13 bases separating them. CDR3 amino acids: CASSRSGLSEQYF. CDR3 in DNA: TGCGCCAGCAGCCGATCGGGACTCTCCGAGCAGTACTTC.

The genes are TRBV2 and TRBJ1-1, with D tentatively TRBD1 (6 bases). The CDR3 consists of 17 residues. The V end was cut by 2 bases, the J end by 1 base, with 17 bases between. The germline gives CDR1 SNHLY, CDR2 FYNNEI. The DNA for the CDR3 is TGTGCCAGCAGTGAAAGGGGAGCAGGGGCAGGGAACACTGAAGCTTTCTTT. It yields the protein CASSERGAGAGNTEAFF.